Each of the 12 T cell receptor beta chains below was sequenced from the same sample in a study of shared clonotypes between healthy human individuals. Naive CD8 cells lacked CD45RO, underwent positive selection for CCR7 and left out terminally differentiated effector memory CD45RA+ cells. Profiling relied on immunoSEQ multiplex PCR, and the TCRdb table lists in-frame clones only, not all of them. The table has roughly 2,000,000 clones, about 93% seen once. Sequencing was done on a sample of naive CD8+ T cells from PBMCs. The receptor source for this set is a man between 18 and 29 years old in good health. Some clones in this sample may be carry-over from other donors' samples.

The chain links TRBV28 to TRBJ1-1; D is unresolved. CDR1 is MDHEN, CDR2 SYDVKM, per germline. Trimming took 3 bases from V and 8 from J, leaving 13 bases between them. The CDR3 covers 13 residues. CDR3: CASSFWVTPEAFF. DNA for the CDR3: TGTGCCAGCAGTTTTTGGGTCACCCCCGAAGCTTTCTTT. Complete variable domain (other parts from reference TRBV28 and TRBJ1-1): DVKVTQSSRYLVKRTGEKVFLECVQDMDHENMFWYRQDPGLGLRLIYFSYDVKMKEKGDIPEGYSVSREKKERFSLILESASTNQTSMYLCASSFWVTPEAFFGQGTRLTVV.

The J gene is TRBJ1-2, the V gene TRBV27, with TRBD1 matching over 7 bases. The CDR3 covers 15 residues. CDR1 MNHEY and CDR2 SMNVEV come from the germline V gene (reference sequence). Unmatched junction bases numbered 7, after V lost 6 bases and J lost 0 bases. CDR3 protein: CASSSWTGANYGYTF. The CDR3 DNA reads TGTGCCAGCAGCTCTTGGACAGGAGCTAACTATGGCTACACCTTC.

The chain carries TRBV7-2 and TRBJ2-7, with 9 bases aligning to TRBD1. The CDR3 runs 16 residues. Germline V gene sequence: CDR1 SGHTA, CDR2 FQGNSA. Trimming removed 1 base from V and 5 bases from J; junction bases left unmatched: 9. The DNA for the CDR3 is TGTGCCAGCAGCTTAGGAACCGGGACAGGGTATGACGAGCAGTACTTC. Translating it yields CASSLGTGTGYDEQYF. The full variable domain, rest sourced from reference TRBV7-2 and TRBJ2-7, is GAGVSQSPSNKVTEKGKDVELRCDPISGHTALYWYRQSLGQGLEFLIYFQGNSAPDKSGLPSDRFSAERTGGSVSTLTIQRTQQEDSAVYLCASSLGTGTGYDEQYFGPGTRLTVT.

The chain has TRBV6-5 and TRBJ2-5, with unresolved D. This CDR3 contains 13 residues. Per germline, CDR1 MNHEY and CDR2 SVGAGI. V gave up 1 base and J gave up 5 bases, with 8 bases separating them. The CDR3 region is CASSYYLGETQYF. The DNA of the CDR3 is TGTGCCAGCAGTTACTACCTCGGGGAGACCCAGTACTTC.

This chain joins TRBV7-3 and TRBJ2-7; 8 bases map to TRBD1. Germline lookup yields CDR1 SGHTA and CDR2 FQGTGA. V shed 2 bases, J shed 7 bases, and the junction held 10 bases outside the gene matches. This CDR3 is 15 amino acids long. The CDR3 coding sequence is TGTGCCAGCAGCTTAGTGAGACAGGGGCGGAGTGAGCAGTACTTC. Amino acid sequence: CASSLVRQGRSEQYF.

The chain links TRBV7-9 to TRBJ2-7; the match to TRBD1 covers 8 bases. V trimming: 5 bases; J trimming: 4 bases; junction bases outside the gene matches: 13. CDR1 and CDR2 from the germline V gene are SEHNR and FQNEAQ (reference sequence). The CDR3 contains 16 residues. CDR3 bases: TGTGCCAGCAGCCCTACAGGGGGTCCCCTTTTGTACGAGCAGTACTTC. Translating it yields CASSPTGGPLLYEQYF.

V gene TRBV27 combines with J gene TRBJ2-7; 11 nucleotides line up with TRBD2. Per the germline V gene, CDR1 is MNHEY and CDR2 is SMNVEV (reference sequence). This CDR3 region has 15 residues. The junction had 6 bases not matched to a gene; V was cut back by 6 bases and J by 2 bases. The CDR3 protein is CASSRTGLAAYEQYF. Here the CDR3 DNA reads TGTGCCAGCAGCAGAACGGGACTAGCGGCCTACGAGCAGTACTTC.

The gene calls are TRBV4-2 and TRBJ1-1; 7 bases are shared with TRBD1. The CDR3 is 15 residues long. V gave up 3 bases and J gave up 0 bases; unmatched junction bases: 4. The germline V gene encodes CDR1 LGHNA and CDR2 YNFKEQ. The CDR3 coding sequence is TGTGCCAGCAGCCAGGATCAGGGGGTGAACACTGAAGCTTTCTTT. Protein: CASSQDQGVNTEAFF.

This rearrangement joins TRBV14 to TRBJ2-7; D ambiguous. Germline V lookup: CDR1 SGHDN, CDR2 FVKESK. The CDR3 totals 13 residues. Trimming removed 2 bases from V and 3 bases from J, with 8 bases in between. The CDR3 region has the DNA TGTGCCAGCAGCCAAACGCTCTTCTACGAGCAGTACTTC. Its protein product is CASSQTLFYEQYF.

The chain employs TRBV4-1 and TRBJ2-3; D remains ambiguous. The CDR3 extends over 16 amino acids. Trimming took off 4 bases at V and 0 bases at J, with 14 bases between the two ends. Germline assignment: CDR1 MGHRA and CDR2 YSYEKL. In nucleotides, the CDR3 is TGCGCCAGCAGCCCTAGGACCAGTCCAAGCACAGATACGCAGTATTTT. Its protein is CASSPRTSPSTDTQYF.

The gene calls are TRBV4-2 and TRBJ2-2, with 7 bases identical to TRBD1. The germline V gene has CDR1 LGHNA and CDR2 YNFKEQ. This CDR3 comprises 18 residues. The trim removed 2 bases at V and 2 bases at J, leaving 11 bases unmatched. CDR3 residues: CASSQQTNTGVNTGELFF. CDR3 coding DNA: TGTGCCAGCAGCCAACAGACCAACACAGGGGTAAACACCGGGGAGCTGTTTTTT.

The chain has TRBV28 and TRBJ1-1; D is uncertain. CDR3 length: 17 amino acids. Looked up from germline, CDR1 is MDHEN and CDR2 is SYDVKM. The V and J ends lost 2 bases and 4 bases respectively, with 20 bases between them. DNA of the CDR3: TGTGCCAGCAGTTTAATGCCCGTGAAGGGTCAGAGCACTGAAGCTTTCTTT. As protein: CASSLMPVKGQSTEAFF.